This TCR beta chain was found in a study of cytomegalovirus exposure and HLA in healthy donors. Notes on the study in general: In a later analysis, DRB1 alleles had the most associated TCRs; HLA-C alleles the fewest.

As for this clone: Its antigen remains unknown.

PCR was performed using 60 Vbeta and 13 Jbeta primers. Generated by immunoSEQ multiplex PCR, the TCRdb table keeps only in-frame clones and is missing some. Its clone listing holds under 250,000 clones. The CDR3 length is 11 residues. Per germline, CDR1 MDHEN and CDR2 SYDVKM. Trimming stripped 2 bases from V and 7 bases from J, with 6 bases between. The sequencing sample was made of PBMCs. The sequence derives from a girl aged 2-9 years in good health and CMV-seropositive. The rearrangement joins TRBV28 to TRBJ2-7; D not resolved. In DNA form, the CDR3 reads TGTGCCAGCAGTTTAAACGGGGAGCAGTACTTC. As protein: CASSLNGEQYF.